This T cell receptor beta chain was identified during a study of blood T cell repertoires in COVID-19. Study-level background: COVID-19 samples, acute and convalescent, were from the United States, Italy and Spain. PBMCs, B-cell-depleted T cells, or T cells provided the cDNA or gDNA that made up the material.

The CDR3 extends over 12 amino acids. CDR1 is SQVTM, CDR2 ANQGSEA, per germline. The V and J ends lost 7 bases and 10 bases, in that order; junction bases with no gene match: 8. Original analysis: Researchers report that nucleated cell counts were estimated from reference gene primer amplification. TCRdb's table, derived via immunoSEQ multiplex PCR, lists solely in-frame clones and lacks some. The DNA gave D and trimming, while V, J and clone size come from that table. The data show 130,000 to 150,000 clones, 84% seen once. The genes are TRBV29-1 and TRBJ2-1, with 9 bases aligning to TRBD1. Sequencing was done on a sample of peripheral blood. The sequence was collected from a human donor in a cohort sampled during active COVID-19. CDR3 DNA: TGCAGCGAGGGACAGGGCCCCCGGGAGCAGTTCTTC. Residues: CSEGQGPREQFF.